A selection of T cell receptor beta chains follows, all from one sample in a study of early T cells in non-severe SARS-CoV-2 infection. Each CDR3 protein gets one entry after TCRdb re-called the 5' RACE reads with MiXCR. The table has tens of thousands of distinct CDR3 sequences, around 13% seen once. Input material: whole blood. Every receptor here comes from an adult who was a healthcare worker with PCR-confirmed SARS-CoV-2 infection or an uninfected control (not recorded which). Both conserved end residues are part of each CDR3. D genes are given only for firm matches. The size entry is marked missing in some rows and otherwise reads once, few, many or a size class.

clone_size | j_call | v_call | d_call | cdr3_nt | cdr3_aa
few | TRBJ2-5 | TRBV7-9 | TRBD1 | TGTGCCAGCAGCTTATCTACCGGGACAGGACAAGAGACCCAGTACTTC | CASSLSTGTGQETQYF
NA | TRBJ2-7 | TRBV29-1 | NA | TGCAGCGTTTCCCCCGCAGTTGCCTTAGATGAGCAGTACTTC | CSVSPAVALDEQYF
NA | TRBJ2-7 | TRBV10-3 | NA | TGTGCCATCAGTGCTACCGGGACGGAGGTACCCTACGAGCAGTACTTC | CAISATGTEVPYEQYF
few | TRBJ2-4 | TRBV6-1 | TRBD2 | TGTGCCAGCAGTGAAGCGCGCGGGGGGCTAGCCAAAAACATTCAGTACTTC | CASSEARGGLAKNIQYF
few | TRBJ2-1 | TRBV7-9 | TRBD2 | TGTGCCAGCACCCTCACCGCGGGGGGGCCCAATGAGCAGTTCTTC | CASTLTAGGPNEQFF
many | TRBJ2-2 | TRBV14 | NA | TGTGCCAGCAGCCAAAAATTCCTCCTGCGGAACACCGGGGAGCTGTTTTTT | CASSQKFLLRNTGELFF
NA | TRBJ1-1 | TRBV6-5 | NA | TGTGCCAGCAGCACCGTGGCCCAGGGTGAAGCTTTCTTT | CASSTVAQGEAFF
few | TRBJ2-1 | TRBV19 | NA | TGTGCCAGTAGTATAACTCGGGAACCCTACAATGAGCAGTTCTTC | CASSITREPYNEQFF
NA | TRBJ1-1 | TRBV28 | TRBD1 | TGTGCCAGCAGTAACAGGGGGCGAACTGAAGCTTTCTTT | CASSNRGRTEAFF
once | TRBJ2-7 | TRBV29-1 | TRBD1 | TGCAGTGTTGAGTATGGACAGGGGGCGTCCGAGCAGTACTTC | CSVEYGQGASEQYF
NA | TRBJ1-2 | TRBV25-1 | NA | TGTGCCAGCAGTGAAGGGACCGACGGCTATGGCTACACCTTC | CASSEGTDGYGYTF
NA | TRBJ2-7 | TRBV29-1 | TRBD1 | TGCAGCGTTGAAAGGACAGGGTCGGGCGAGCAGTACTTC | CSVERTGSGEQYF